These 10 T cell receptor beta chains share one sample of origin, sequenced in a study of T cells in Graves' hyperthyroidism and ophthalmopathy. RNA transcripts provided the source from which TCR beta CDR3 regions were amplified. The HTBI primer set was used in a first-round RT-PCR of the TCR CDR3. Using its own MiXCR run on the multiplex PCR reads, TCRdb lists one record per CDR3 protein. This table holds tens of thousands of distinct CDR3 sequences, around half found once. The sample taken for sequencing was blood. Receptors originate from a woman between 50 and 59 years old with Graves' hyperthyroidism that later progressed to Graves' ophthalmopathy.

V usage is TRBV9 and J usage is TRBJ2-1, with D possibly being TRBD1 (5 bases). The CDR3 consists of 14 residues. Germline V gene sequence: CDR1 SGDLS, CDR2 YYNGEE. V was cut by 4 bases and J by 7 bases, with 15 bases left in between. The CDR3 here is CASSHDRGANEQFF. In DNA form, the CDR3 reads TGTGCCAGCAGCCACGACAGAGGTGCTAATGAGCAGTTCTTC.

Note on this clonotype: Since no conserved phenylalanine or tryptophan closes the CDR3, a read error is the likely cause. The chain couples TRBV20-1 to TRBJ1-1; no firm D call. The CDR3 totals 10 residues. CDR1 is DFQATT and CDR2 is SNEGSKA in the germline V gene (reference sequence). The CDR3 DNA sequence: TGCAGTACTAGGAACGCTGAAGCTTTCCTT. It specifies CSTRNAEAFL.

This chain links TRBV11-3 with TRBJ1-5; possibly TRBD1 for D (5 bases). CDR1 SGHNT and CDR2 YENEEA come from the germline V gene. Trimming stripped 2 bases from V and 3 bases from J, with 11 bases between. The CDR3 has 15 amino acids. In nucleotides, the CDR3 is TGTGCCAGCAGCTTAAGGGGCGGGAACAATCAGCCCCAGCATTTT. Translation: CASSLRGGNNQPQHF.

The sample holds one count of this clonotype. A read error is likely, as this CDR3 ends without the conserved phenylalanine or tryptophan. V is TRBV5-1 and J is TRBJ2-6; TRBD1 agrees at 7 bases. Unmatched junction bases numbered 8, after V lost 2 bases and J lost 0 bases. The CDR3 has 18 residues. In germline, CDR1 is SGHRS, CDR2 YFSETQ. DNA of the CDR3: TGCGCCAGCAGCTTTAGGACAGGTTCTGGCTCTGGGGCCAACGTCCTGACTGAC. Translation gives CASSFRTGSGSGANVLTD.

This chain connects TRBV10-3 to TRBJ1-2, with 12 bases matching TRBD1. Germline lookup yields CDR1 ENHRY and CDR2 SYGVKD. This CDR3 contains 16 residues. V shed 4 bases and J 3 bases; nucleotides not matched to a gene: 6. As DNA, the CDR3 is TGTGCCATCAGTGGGGGGACAGGGGGCCCCGACTATGGCTACACCTTC. As protein: CAISGGTGGPDYGYTF.

With respect to this clonotype: Its ends do not fully match the called genes, so a read error is possible. The genes are TRBV24-1 and TRBJ2-5; 8 nucleotides align to TRBD2. The J call may be in error: the DNA end matches TRBJ2-1 better. Germline loops: CDR1 KGHDR, CDR2 SFDVKD. This CDR3 region has 14 residues. CDR3 protein: CAISDPMGLETQFF. CDR3 nucleotide sequence: TGTGCCATCAGTGATCCAATGGGACTAGAGACCCAGTTCTTC.

The chain links TRBV19 to TRBJ2-4, with 10 bases lining up with TRBD2. The germline V gene has CDR1 LNHDA and CDR2 SQIVND (reference sequence). The CDR3 contains 13 residues. J was trimmed by 7 bases and V by 6 bases; bases with no gene match: 3. In nucleotides, the CDR3 is TGTGCCAGTAGCCTGACTAGCGGGAACATTCAGTACTTC. Its translation: CASSLTSGNIQYF.

This clonotype was counted a few times. V gene TRBV19 combines with J gene TRBJ2-7, with 11 bases aligning to TRBD1. The CDR3 is made up of 15 amino acids. Per the germline V gene, CDR1 is LNHDA and CDR2 is SQIVND (reference sequence). The J segment lost 5 bases and the V segment lost 6 bases, leaving 9 bases of the junction unmatched. The CDR3 region is CASSKPGQGGDEQYF. DNA for the CDR3: TGTGCCAGTAGCAAACCGGGACAGGGGGGGGACGAGCAGTACTTC.

The chain combines TRBV7-6 with TRBJ2-7; D is uncertain. CDR3 length: 9 amino acids. Trimming cost V 5 bases and J 8 bases, with 4 bases left between them. Germline CDR1 SGHVS, CDR2 FNYEAQ. CDR3 amino acids: CASSPQQYF. CDR3 nucleotide sequence: TGTGCCAGCAGCCCACAGCAGTACTTC.

This sequence joins TRBV11-3 and TRBJ1-5, with a possible D match to TRBD1 (5 bases). Germline V gene lookup returns CDR1 SGHNT and CDR2 YENEEA. The CDR3 spans 18 residues. Trimming left V 5 bases short and J 3 bases short, with 23 bases between. This CDR3 reads CASSAIGVRRLANQPQHF. The CDR3 DNA is TGTGCCAGCAGCGCCATAGGGGTCCGTCGACTCGCCAATCAGCCCCAGCATTTT.